The 18 T cell receptor beta chains below were found in one sample sequenced in a study of blood T cells in healthy people across ages. Using a J-beta primer mix together with a sample-barcoded 5' primer, a second PCR was run for roughly 6 to 12 cycles. TCRdb processed the 5' RACE reads anew with MiXCR; each CDR3 protein has one entry. The sample contains hundreds of thousands of distinct CDR3 sequences, 25% to 35% of which appear only once. The sample taken for sequencing was blood. All receptors come from a woman of 80 years or more in good health.

This clonotype was observed a few times. The V gene is TRBV9, the J gene TRBJ2-4, with TRBD1 as a possible D gene (5 bases). The J call may not be correct, given that the DNA end is closer to TRBJ2-7. This CDR3 is 15 amino acids long. Looked up from germline, CDR1 is SGDLS and CDR2 is YYNGEE. The chain's CDR3 is CASSVAGAANYEQYF. The DNA of the CDR3 is TGTGCCAGCAGCGTAGCTGGGGCAGCGAACTACGAGCAGTACTTC.

This clonotype was seen repeatedly, ten times or more. The V call is TRBV5-1, the J call TRBJ2-1; 9 nucleotides align to TRBD1. Germline CDR1 SGHRS, CDR2 YFSETQ. The CDR3 covers 16 residues. Trimming at V came to 3 bases and at J to 5 bases, leaving 9 bases not matched to a gene. This CDR3 is CASSSTDRGSHNEQFF. The CDR3 DNA sequence: TGCGCCAGCAGCTCAACTGACAGGGGGAGCCACAATGAGCAGTTCTTC.

By sample fraction, this clonotype is medium-sized. V gene TRBV6-2 or TRBV6-3 combines with J gene TRBJ2-1; D is unresolved. The CDR3 is 15 residues long. From germline, CDR1 is MNHEY and CDR2 SVGEGT. Trimming removed 2 bases from V and 0 bases from J, with 8 bases in between. The CDR3 loop is CASSYLGDSYNEQFF. CDR3 bases: TGTGCCAGCAGTTACCTAGGCGACTCCTACAATGAGCAGTTCTTC.

In this sample, this clonotype turned up many times. The rearrangement joins TRBV20-1 to TRBJ2-3, with 10 bases identical to TRBD2. CDR1 and CDR2 (germline): DFQATT, SNEGSKA (reference sequence). With V trimmed by 0 bases and J by 6 bases, 6 bases remained unmatched. The CDR3 covers 15 residues. The CDR3 bases are TGCAGTGCTAGAGATCGAGCGGGGGGGTGGGATACGCAGTATTTT. This sequence encodes CSARDRAGGWDTQYF.

This clonotype was observed a handful of times. The chain recombines TRBV6-2 or TRBV6-3 with TRBJ2-2, with D perhaps TRBD1 (5 bases). Germline assignment: CDR1 MNHEY and CDR2 SVGEGT. V lost 1 base and J 0 bases, leaving 12 bases between the germline ends. The CDR3 extends over 17 amino acids. This CDR3 is CASSYYRTTTNTGELFF. CDR3 DNA: TGTGCCAGCAGTTACTACCGGACAACTACGAACACCGGGGAGCTGTTTTTT.

This clonotype occurred a few times. The chain joins TRBV5-1 to TRBJ1-5; 7 bases fit TRBD1. Looked up from germline, CDR1 is SGHRS and CDR2 is YFSETQ. Trimming took 5 bases from V and 9 from J; bases not matched to a gene: 8. This CDR3 has 13 residues. The chain's CDR3 is CASRVGQLGPQHF. The CDR3 DNA reads TGCGCCAGCAGAGTGGGACAGCTCGGGCCCCAGCATTTT.

Worth noting for this clonotype: The junction and the germline gene differ at one end; a read error may be behind it. The chain has TRBV28 and TRBJ2-3; the D gene is possibly TRBD1 (6 bases). The CDR3 is 14 amino acids. Looked up from germline, CDR1 is MDHEN and CDR2 is SYDVKM. This CDR3 is CASHPGARGDTRYF. DNA for the CDR3: TGTGCCAGCCATCCAGGGGCGAGGGGAGATACGCGGTATTTT.

This clonotype was detected ten times or more. The gene calls are TRBV24-1 and TRBJ2-5, with a weak D call TRBD1 (5 bases). CDR1 KGHDR and CDR2 SFDVKD come from the germline V gene. The V end lost 4 bases, the J end lost 4 bases, and 18 bases lay between the germline ends. The CDR3 sequence is 16 residues long. CDR3 protein: CATSEAQGRGGETQYF. CDR3 nucleotide sequence: TGTGCCACCAGTGAAGCTCAGGGTAGGGGCGGAGAGACCCAGTACTTC.

There are a few counts of this clonotype. The V gene is TRBV18, the J gene TRBJ2-5; the D is unclear. Germline lookup yields CDR1 KGHSH and CDR2 LQKENI. V lost 4 bases to trimming and J lost 2 bases, with 11 bases between them. CDR3 length: 14 amino acids. This chain's CDR3 is CASSQLNLQETQYF. CDR3 nucleotide sequence: TGTGCCAGCTCACAACTTAATCTTCAAGAGACCCAGTACTTC.

V usage is TRBV5-1 and J usage is TRBJ1-1; unclear D gene. With 5 bases removed from V and 0 bases from J, the gap between germline ends came to 17 bases. From germline, CDR1 is SGHRS and CDR2 YFSETQ. This CDR3 is built from 16 residues. This chain's CDR3 is CASSYIPLSMNTEAFF. CDR3 DNA sequence: TGCGCCAGCAGTTACATTCCACTAAGCATGAACACTGAAGCTTTCTTT. The whole variable domain, filled in from reference TRBV5-1 and TRBJ1-1, reads KAGVTQTPRYLIKTRGQQVTLSCSPISGHRSVSWYQQTPGQGLQFLFEYFSETQRNKGNFPGRFSGRQFSNSRSEMNVSTLELGDSALYLCASSYIPLSMNTEAFFGQGTRLTVV.

V is TRBV6-5 and J is TRBJ2-5, with a tentative D call TRBD1 (8 bases). The CDR3 length is 14 residues. Germline V gives CDR1 MNHEY, CDR2 SVGAGI. The V gene lost 7 bases and the J gene lost 6 bases, with 18 bases spanning the gap. The DNA of the CDR3 is TGTGCCAGCAATCTACAGGGGGAGGGAAAGACCCAGTACTTC. Amino acid sequence: CASNLQGEGKTQYF.

The rearrangement uses TRBV30 and TRBJ2-5; D gene unclear. The J call is in doubt because the DNA end fits TRBJ2-7 better. This CDR3 contains 11 residues. The V gene's germline CDR1 is GTSNPN and CDR2 SVGIG (reference sequence). CDR3 in amino acids: CAWRDFYEQYF. The CDR3 DNA is TGTGCCTGGAGAGATTTCTACGAGCAGTACTTC.

Remarks on this clonotype: A read error may be the cause here, since a much bigger clone is one base away. The gene calls are TRBV6-2 or TRBV6-3 and TRBJ2-5; a weak D match, TRBD1 (5 bases). This CDR3 comprises 15 residues. Deletions cut 6 bases from V and 11 bases from J, with 25 bases between. Per the germline V gene, CDR1 is MNHEY and CDR2 is SVGEGT. CDR3 amino acids: CASSRTLYSYNEQYF. The CDR3 DNA is TGTGCCAGCAGCAGGACACTGTACTCCTACAATGAGCAGTACTTC.

This clonotype was seen ten or more times. This chain uses TRBV10-1 with TRBJ2-7; TRBD1 matches at 8 bases. The CDR3 sequence is 15 residues long. Germline loops: CDR1 WNHNN, CDR2 SYGVQD (reference sequence). Germline trimming cut 2 bases from V and 5 bases from J; bases unmatched to any gene: 8. The CDR3, as DNA: TGCGCCAGCAGTGAGGGGAGACAGGGGACCCACGAGCAGTACTTC. Encoded protein: CASSEGRQGTHEQYF.

This clonotype was seen repeatedly, ten times or more. The chain links TRBV9 to TRBJ2-5; 8 bases are shared with TRBD2. The CDR3 spans 16 residues. The J segment lost 3 bases and the V segment lost 1 base, leaving 8 bases of the junction unmatched. Germline CDR1 SGDLS, CDR2 YYNGEE. Here the CDR3 reads CASSVTPGGHKETQYF. In nucleotides, the CDR3 is TGTGCCAGCAGCGTAACGCCGGGGGGGCATAAAGAGACCCAGTACTTC.

In its sample, this clonotype was seen many times. The chain's CDR3 is CASSQDGGQGAYNEQFF. CDR3 nucleotides: TGTGCCAGCAGCCAAGATGGGGGACAGGGGGCCTACAATGAGCAGTTCTTC. The J gene is TRBJ2-1, the V gene TRBV4-2, with 11 bases matching TRBD1. Trimming cost V 0 bases and J 2 bases; bases outside gene matches: 3. Germline CDR1 is LGHNA and CDR2 is YNFKEQ. The CDR3 is 17 residues long.

This clonotype was detected many times. The V call is TRBV29-1, the J call TRBJ1-2; 8 bases align to TRBD1. There are 14 residues in the CDR3. The junction had 7 bases not matched to a gene; V was cut back by 3 bases and J by 4 bases. In germline, CDR1 is SQVTM, CDR2 ANQGSEA. CDR3 DNA: TGCAGCGTTGACAGGGGGCTAGGTGGCTATGGCTACACCTTC. Protein: CSVDRGLGGYGYTF.

The genes are TRBV7-2 and TRBJ2-7; D not certain. The V gene's germline CDR1 is SGHTA and CDR2 FQGNSA. V lost 1 base to trimming and J lost 7 bases, with 14 bases between them. The CDR3 is 14 amino acids. Here the CDR3 reads CASSLEGLTREQYF. The CDR3 DNA reads TGTGCCAGCAGCTTAGAAGGCCTTACGAGGGAGCAGTACTTC.